This is a list of T cell receptor beta chains from one sample in a study of T cells in Graves' hyperthyroidism and ophthalmopathy. A single record per CDR3 protein comes from TCRdb applying MiXCR to the multiplex PCR reads. The sample consists of roughly 380,000 distinct CDR3 sequences, roughly 13% of them appearing once. The sequenced sample was blood. The origin of the receptors is a woman aged 18 to 35 with Graves' hyperthyroidism. Each CDR3 is given with its conserved first and last residue. The order of the fields is CDR3 DNA, CDR3 protein, V gene, CDR3 length, D gene, clone size, J gene. D genes are given only for firm matches. A clone size is listed for some rows: how often the clone was seen (once, few, many), or a class if it is expanded.

TGTGCCAGCTGCCCCGGCCGGGACGCTATCACTGAAGCTTTCTTT | CASCPGRDAITEAFF | TRBV18 | 15 | . | many | TRBJ1-1
TGTGCCAGCAGCTCCTCAAGTGGGTACGAGCAGTACTTC | CASSSSSGYEQYF | TRBV11-2 | 13 | . | many | TRBJ2-7
TGTGCCAGCAGCATCCTGAGCGGGAGGGTGAAGACCCAGTACTTC | CASSILSGRVKTQYF | TRBV11-2 | 15 | TRBD2 | . | TRBJ2-5
TGTGCCAGCAGCCACCGACAGGGGGGGAACACTGAAGCTTTCTTT | CASSHRQGGNTEAFF | TRBV3-1 | 15 | TRBD1 | many | TRBJ1-1
TGTGCCATCAGTGACCCCCCTTCGGGCACGGAATATGGCTACACCTTC | CAISDPPSGTEYGYTF | TRBV10-3 | 16 | . | many | TRBJ1-2
TGTGCCAGCATGGGGGGGGGGGCGCGTGGCTACACCTTC | CASMGGGARGYTF | TRBV28 | 13 | . | many | TRBJ1-2
TGTGCCAGCAGCCTTCATGTGCAAGAGACCCAGTACTTC | CASSLHVQETQYF | TRBV7-3 | 13 | . | few | TRBJ2-5
TGTGCCATCAGTGATCCGGGACAGGGTCTACATCGAACTAACGAGCAGTACTTC | CAISDPGQGLHRTNEQYF | TRBV10-3 | 18 | TRBD1 | few | TRBJ2-7
TGTGCCTGGAGTTCCCAGGAGGGCCAGCCCCAGCATTTT | CAWSSQEGQPQHF | TRBV30 | 13 | . | . | TRBJ1-5
TGCAGTGCTAGAGAGTCGGACACAGATACGCAGTATTTT | CSARESDTDTQYF | TRBV20-1 | 13 | . | . | TRBJ2-3
TGTGCCAGCAGCTTATCCGGGGATAATGGCTACACCTTC | CASSLSGDNGYTF | TRBV7-2 | 13 | . | many | TRBJ1-2
TGTGCCAGCAGCCAAGGACAGGACTTGAATCAGCCCCAGCATTTT | CASSQGQDLNQPQHF | TRBV11-3 | 15 | TRBD1 | many | TRBJ1-5
TGTGCCATCAGGCCAGGAGACACAGATACGCAGTATTTT | CAIRPGDTDTQYF | TRBV10-3 | 13 | . | many | TRBJ2-3
TGTGCCACCAGCATGGGACAGGCACACGGACACTATGGCTACACCTTC | CATSMGQAHGHYGYTF | TRBV15 | 16 | TRBD1 | few | TRBJ1-2
TGTGCCAGCAGTGAAGCGCAATTGGAGAGGGATACGCAGTATTTT | CASSEAQLERDTQYF | TRBV6-1 | 15 | . | . | TRBJ2-3
TGTGCCAGTACCCGAAACAGGGGCAATCAGCCCCAGCATTTT | CASTRNRGNQPQHF | TRBV19 | 14 | . | . | TRBJ1-5
TGTGCCAGCAGCATAGGACACTTTACAGATACGCAGTATTTT | CASSIGHFTDTQYF | TRBV11-2 | 14 | . | . | TRBJ2-3
TGTGCCAGCAGCCATGACAGGGGGTACTATGGCTACACCTTC | CASSHDRGYYGYTF | TRBV27 | 14 | TRBD1 | . | TRBJ1-2
TGCGCCAGCAGCTGGACAGGGCGAAGCAATCAGCCCCAGCATTTT | CASSWTGRSNQPQHF | TRBV5-1 | 15 | TRBD1 | many | TRBJ1-5
TGCGCCAGCAGCCAAGAGAGGGTCTCCGGAAACACCATATATTTT | CASSQERVSGNTIYF | TRBV4-3 | 15 | . | few | TRBJ1-3
TGTGCCAGCAGCGTAAGTTCCTACCCTCAAGAGACCCAGTACTTC | CASSVSSYPQETQYF | TRBV9 | 15 | . | . | TRBJ2-5
TGTGCCAGCAGTGACCGGGAACAAGAAGCTTTCTTT | CASSDREQEAFF | TRBV6-1 | 12 | . | many | TRBJ1-1
TGTGCCAGCAGGAAACCGGACAGGGCTAACTATGGCTACACCTTC | CASRKPDRANYGYTF | TRBV28 | 15 | TRBD1 | many | TRBJ1-2
TGTGCCAGCAGTGAAACTAGCGGGAATTCGCAGTATTTT | CASSETSGNSQYF | TRBV2 | 13 | TRBD2 | many | TRBJ2-3
TGCGCCAGCAGTGAGACCGGGAGGCGGGGAGATACGCAGTATTTT | CASSETGRRGDTQYF | TRBV10-1 | 15 | TRBD2 | many | TRBJ2-3
TGTGCCAGCAGCGTACTTGGGCTAGCGCGGCCCGGAGGGGCCAACGTCCTGACTTTC | CASSVLGLARPGGANVLTF | TRBV9 | 19 | . | . | TRBJ2-6